One sample yielded the 9 T cell receptor beta chains listed below, sequenced in a study of graft-versus-host responses after intestinal transplantation (dated by TCRdb to the early 2020s). Antigens of these TCRs are unknown. The library was generated by the immunoSEQ multiplex PCR assay. The source is immuneACCESS, and TCRdb retained only in-frame sequences with V and J called. Part of the clones is not carried over; for the studies checked, unresolved V genes explain less than half of this, and the remainder is unexplained. The sample table holds 75,000 to 100,000 clones, of which over 80% were seen once. Less than 0.6% of the sample is held by the ten biggest clonotypes. This sample's time point label indicates: cells obtained before transplantation from donor or recipient. Sequencing was performed on unstimulated CD8+ T cells sorted from spleen or lymph node cells, taken before intestinal transplant. These TCRs come from a human donor who received an intestinal transplant.

The chain combines TRBV5-4 with TRBJ2-5; maybe TRBD2 (6 bases). This CDR3 contains 14 residues. Trimming removed 3 bases from V and 5 bases from J, with 14 bases in between. Germline values: CDR1 SGHNT, CDR2 YYREEE (reference sequence). In nucleotides, the CDR3 is TGTGCCAGCAGCTCCGAAGGGGCGGGGGAGACCCAGTACTTC. Its translation: CASSSEGAGETQYF. The complete variable domain, with remaining parts taken from reference TRBV5-4 and TRBJ2-5, reads ETGVTQSPTHLIKTRGQQVTLRCSSQSGHNTVSWYQQALGQGPQFIFQYYREEENGRGNFPPRFSGLQFPNYSSELNVNALELDDSALYLCASSSEGAGETQYFGPGTRLLVL.

V gene TRBV4-1 combines with J gene TRBJ2-7; the match to TRBD2 covers 8 bases. Germline CDR1 MGHRA, CDR2 YSYEKL. With V trimmed by 5 bases and J by 4 bases, 7 bases remained unmatched. The CDR3 totals 14 residues. The chain's CDR3 is CASSFQRESYEQYF. In DNA form, the CDR3 reads TGCGCCAGCAGCTTTCAGCGGGAGTCGTACGAGCAGTACTTC.

The chain has TRBV4-2 and TRBJ1-5; the D gene is possibly TRBD1 (5 bases). The CDR3 length is 18 residues. V gave up 4 bases and J gave up 0 bases, with 19 bases separating them. Germline CDR1 reads LGHNA; CDR2 reads YNFKEQ. This CDR3 reads CASSRDPTEGYSNQPQHF. The CDR3 DNA is TGTGCCAGCAGCCGGGACCCCACGGAGGGATATAGCAATCAGCCCCAGCATTTT.

This chain links TRBV7-9 with TRBJ2-2; D unresolved. The CDR3 is made up of 14 amino acids. Germline V gene data show CDR1 as SEHNR and CDR2 as FQNEAQ (reference sequence). V was clipped by 1 base and J by 4 bases, with 7 bases between them. CDR3 sequence reads: CASSLVLATGELFF. CDR3 bases: TGTGCCAGCAGCTTAGTTTTGGCCACCGGGGAGCTGTTTTTT. The entire variable domain, with the rest obtained from reference TRBV7-9 and TRBJ2-2, is as follows: DTGVSQNPRHKITKRGQNVTFRCDPISEHNRLYWYRQTLGQGPEFLTYFQNEAQLEKSRLLSDRFSAERPKGSFSTLEIQRTEQGDSAMYLCASSLVLATGELFFGEGSRLTVL.

The genes are TRBV19 and TRBJ2-7, with 10 bases identical to TRBD2. J lost 2 bases, V lost 5 bases, and 3 bases had no gene match. The CDR3 has 14 residues. The V gene's germline CDR1 is LNHDA and CDR2 SQIVND (reference sequence). This CDR3 is CASSGAGGPYEQYF. CDR3 nucleotide sequence: TGTGCCAGTAGTGGAGCGGGAGGGCCCTACGAGCAGTACTTC.

This chain joins TRBV18 and TRBJ2-7; 10 positions agree with TRBD1. Germline-derived CDR1 and CDR2 are KGHSH and LQKENI. The V segment lost 6 bases and the J segment 5 bases; nucleotides outside the gene matches: 7. The CDR3 sequence is 14 residues long. The CDR3 DNA reads TGTGCCAGCTCGCCGACAGGGGGCCGGGACGAGCAGTACTTC. Translation: CASSPTGGRDEQYF.

The chain uses TRBV28 and TRBJ2-1, with 10 bases that match TRBD2. The J segment lost 4 bases and the V segment lost 4 bases, leaving 1 base of the junction unmatched. Germline V gene data show CDR1 as MDHEN and CDR2 as SYDVKM. This CDR3 spans 14 amino acids. The CDR3 spells CASSSLAGYNEQFF. The CDR3 DNA follows: TGTGCCAGCAGTTCACTAGCGGGATACAATGAGCAGTTCTTC. The full variable domain, its missing parts supplied by reference TRBV28 and TRBJ2-1, is DVKVTQSSRYLVKRTGEKVFLECVQDMDHENMFWYRQDPGLGLRLIYFSYDVKMKEKGDIPEGYSVSREKKERFSLILESASTNQTSMYLCASSSLAGYNEQFFGPGTRLTVL.

This sequence joins TRBV4-1 and TRBJ2-3, with D perhaps TRBD2 (5 bases). This CDR3 is 16 amino acids long. CDR1 is MGHRA, CDR2 YSYEKL, per germline. V gave up 2 bases and J gave up 0 bases, with 12 bases separating them. In nucleotides, the CDR3 is TGCGCCAGCAGCCAATCCGAGGGCGGGAGCACAGATACGCAGTATTTT. Its translation: CASSQSEGGSTDTQYF.

The chain recombines TRBV2 with TRBJ2-3, with 14 bases aligning to TRBD2. The germline gives CDR1 SNHLY, CDR2 FYNNEI. There are 15 residues in the CDR3. With V trimmed by 6 bases and J by 5 bases, 4 bases remained unmatched. Here the CDR3 reads CASSAGLAGVDTQYF. DNA for the CDR3: TGTGCCAGCAGCGCGGGACTAGCGGGGGTAGATACGCAGTATTTT.